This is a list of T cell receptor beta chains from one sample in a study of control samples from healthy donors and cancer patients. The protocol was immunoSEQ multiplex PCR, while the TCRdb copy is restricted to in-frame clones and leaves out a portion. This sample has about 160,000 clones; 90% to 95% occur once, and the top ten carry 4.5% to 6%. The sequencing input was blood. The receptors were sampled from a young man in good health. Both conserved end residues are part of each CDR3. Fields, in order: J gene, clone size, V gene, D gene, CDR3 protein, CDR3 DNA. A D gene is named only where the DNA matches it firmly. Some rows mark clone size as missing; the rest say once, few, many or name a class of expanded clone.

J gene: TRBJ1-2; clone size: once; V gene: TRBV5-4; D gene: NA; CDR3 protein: CASSSTGSAGYTF; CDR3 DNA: TGTGCCAGCAGCTCAACAGGGTCGGCTGGCTACACCTTC
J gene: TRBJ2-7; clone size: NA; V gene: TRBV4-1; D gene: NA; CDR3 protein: CASSQRQGGTYEQYF; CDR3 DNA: TGCGCCAGCAGCCAGAGACAGGGAGGAACCTACGAGCAGTACTTC
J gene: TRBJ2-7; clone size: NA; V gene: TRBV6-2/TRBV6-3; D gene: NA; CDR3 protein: CASSYLRSSYEQYF; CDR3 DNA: TGTGCCAGCAGTTATTTGCGGAGCTCCTACGAGCAGTACTTC
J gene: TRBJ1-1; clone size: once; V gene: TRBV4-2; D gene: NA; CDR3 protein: CASSQGEGGTEAFF; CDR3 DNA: TGTGCCAGCAGCCAAGGGGAAGGCGGCACTGAAGCTTTCTTT
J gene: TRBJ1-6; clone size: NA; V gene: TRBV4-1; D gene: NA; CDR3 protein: CASSQEHSSSPLHF; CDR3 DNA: TGCGCCAGCAGCCAAGAGCACAGTAGCTCACCCCTCCACTTT
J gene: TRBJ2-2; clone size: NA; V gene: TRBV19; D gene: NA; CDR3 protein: CASSMRNTGELFF; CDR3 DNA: TGTGCCAGTAGTATGAGGAACACCGGGGAGCTGTTTTTT
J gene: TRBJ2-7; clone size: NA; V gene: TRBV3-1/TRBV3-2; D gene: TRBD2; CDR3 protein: CASSQDPASSGRGHEQYF; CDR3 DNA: TGTGCCAGCAGCCAAGATCCGGCGTCTAGCGGGAGAGGCCACGAGCAGTACTTC
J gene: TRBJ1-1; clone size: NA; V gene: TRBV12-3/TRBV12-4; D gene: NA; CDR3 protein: CASSPRTEAFF; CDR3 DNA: TGTGCCAGCAGTCCCAGGACTGAAGCTTTCTTT
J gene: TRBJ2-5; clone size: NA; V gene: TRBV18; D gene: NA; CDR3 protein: CASTPRGSGETQYF; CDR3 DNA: TGTGCCAGCACCCCCCGTGGTTCTGGGGAGACCCAGTACTTC
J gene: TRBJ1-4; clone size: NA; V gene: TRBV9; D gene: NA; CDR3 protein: CASSVGFATNEKLFF; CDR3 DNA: TGTGCCAGCAGCGTAGGGTTTGCAACTAATGAAAAACTGTTTTTT
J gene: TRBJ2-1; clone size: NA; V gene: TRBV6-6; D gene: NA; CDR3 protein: CASSIMGYPSYNEQFF; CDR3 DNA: TGTGCCAGCAGTATAATGGGGTATCCCTCCTACAATGAGCAGTTCTTC
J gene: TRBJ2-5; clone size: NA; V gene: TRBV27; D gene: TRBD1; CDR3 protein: CASMTRDRDAVQETQYF; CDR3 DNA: TGTGCCAGCATGACCCGGGACAGGGACGCGGTACAAGAGACCCAGTACTTC
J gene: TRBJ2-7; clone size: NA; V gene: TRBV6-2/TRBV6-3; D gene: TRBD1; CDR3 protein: CASSYSSWGQVPEQYF; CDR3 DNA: TGTGCCAGCAGTTACTCCAGCTGGGGACAGGTCCCCGAGCAGTACTTC
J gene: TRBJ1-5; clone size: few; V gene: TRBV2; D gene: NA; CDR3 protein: CASIRYQPQHF; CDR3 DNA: TGTGCCAGCATAAGGTATCAGCCCCAGCATTTT
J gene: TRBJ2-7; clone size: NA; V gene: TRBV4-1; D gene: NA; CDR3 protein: CASSQDPRAGYEQYF; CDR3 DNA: TGCGCCAGCAGCCAAGACCCTCGAGCGGGCTACGAGCAGTACTTC
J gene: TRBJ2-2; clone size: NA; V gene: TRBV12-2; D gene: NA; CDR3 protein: CASRLAPSGRLNTGELFF; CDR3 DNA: TGTGCAAGTCGCTTAGCGCCTAGCGGGAGGCTGAACACCGGGGAGCTGTTTTTT
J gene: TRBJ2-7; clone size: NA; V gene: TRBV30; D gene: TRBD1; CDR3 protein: CAWDRGDEQYF; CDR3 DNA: TGTGCCTGGGACAGGGGCGACGAGCAGTACTTC
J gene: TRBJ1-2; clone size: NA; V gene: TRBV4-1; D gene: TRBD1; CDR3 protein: CASSQEPGQFVVSYTF; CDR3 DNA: TGCGCCAGCAGCCAAGAGCCGGGACAGTTTGTGGTTAGCTACACCTTC
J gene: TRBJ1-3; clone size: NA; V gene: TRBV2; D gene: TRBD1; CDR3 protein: CASSETIGTGSNTIYF; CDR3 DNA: TGTGCCAGCAGTGAAACTATCGGGACAGGCTCGAACACCATATATTTT
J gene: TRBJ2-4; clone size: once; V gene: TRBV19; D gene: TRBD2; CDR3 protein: CASSPGLGYIQYF; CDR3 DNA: TGTGCCAGTAGCCCAGGACTAGGGTACATTCAGTACTTC
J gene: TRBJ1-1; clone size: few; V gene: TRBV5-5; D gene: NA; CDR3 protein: CASSLRENTEAFF; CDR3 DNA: TGTGCCAGCAGCTTGCGGGAGAACACTGAAGCTTTCTTT
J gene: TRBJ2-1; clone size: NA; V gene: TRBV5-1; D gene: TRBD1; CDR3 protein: CASRQGTGESEQFF; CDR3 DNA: TGCGCCAGCAGACAAGGGACAGGGGAAAGTGAGCAGTTCTTC
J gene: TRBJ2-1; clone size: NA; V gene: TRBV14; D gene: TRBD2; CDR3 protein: CASSQDLRTPRGRGLDEQFF; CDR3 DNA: TGTGCCAGCAGCCAAGATCTTAGGACCCCCCGCGGGAGAGGGTTAGATGAGCAGTTCTTC
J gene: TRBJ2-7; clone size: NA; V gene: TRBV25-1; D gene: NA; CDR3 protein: CASSAGTPAYEQYF; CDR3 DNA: TGTGCCAGCAGTGCCGGGACTCCTGCCTACGAGCAGTACTTC
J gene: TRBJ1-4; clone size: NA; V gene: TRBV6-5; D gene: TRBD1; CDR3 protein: CASSYSGQGDEKLFF; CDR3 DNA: TGTGCCAGCAGTTACTCCGGACAGGGCGATGAAAAACTGTTTTTT
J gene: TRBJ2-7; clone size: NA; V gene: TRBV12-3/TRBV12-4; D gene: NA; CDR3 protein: CASSFGRGYEQYF; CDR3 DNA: TGTGCCAGCAGTTTCGGGCGGGGCTACGAGCAGTACTTC
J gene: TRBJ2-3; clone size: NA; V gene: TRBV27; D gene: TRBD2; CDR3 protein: CASGGMSREDPDTQYF; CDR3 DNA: TGTGCCAGCGGGGGAATGTCGCGGGAGGATCCAGATACGCAGTATTTT
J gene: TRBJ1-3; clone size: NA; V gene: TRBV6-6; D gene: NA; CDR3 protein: CASSHDPNYGYSSGNTIYF; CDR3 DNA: TGTGCCAGCAGTCACGACCCAAACTACGGGTATAGCTCTGGAAACACCATATATTTT
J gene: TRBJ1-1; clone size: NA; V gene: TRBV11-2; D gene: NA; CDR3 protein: CASSADREVTEAFF; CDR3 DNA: TGTGCCAGCAGCGCGGACCGGGAGGTCACTGAAGCTTTCTTT
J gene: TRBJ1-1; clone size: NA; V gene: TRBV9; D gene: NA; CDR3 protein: CASNIQNTEAFF; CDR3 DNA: TGTGCCAGCAATATTCAAAACACTGAAGCTTTCTTT
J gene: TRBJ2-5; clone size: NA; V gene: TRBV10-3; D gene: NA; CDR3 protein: CAISESGGQETQYF; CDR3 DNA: TGTGCCATCAGTGAGTCGGGGGGCCAAGAGACCCAGTACTTC
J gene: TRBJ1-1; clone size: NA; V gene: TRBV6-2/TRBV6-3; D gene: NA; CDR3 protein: CASSYPKGRRVEAFF; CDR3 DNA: TGTGCCAGCAGTTACCCAAAGGGCCGGAGGGTTGAAGCTTTCTTT
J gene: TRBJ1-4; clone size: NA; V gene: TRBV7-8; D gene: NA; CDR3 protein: CASSMGPTTNEKLFF; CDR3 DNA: TGTGCCAGCAGCATGGGACCGACAACTAATGAAAAACTGTTTTTT